This T cell receptor (beta chain) was obtained from a study of blood T cell repertoires in COVID-19. The junction had 11 bases not matched to a gene; V was cut back by 6 bases and J by 4 bases. The germline V gene has CDR1 SNHLY and CDR2 FYNNEI. This CDR3 spans 15 amino acids. Profiled with immunoSEQ multiplex PCR; TCRdb holds only in-frame clones, not every one. This table has over 200,000 clones, 70% to 90% appearing once. The sequencing input was peripheral blood. This chain links TRBV2 with TRBJ1-2; TRBD1 matches 7 bases. This clonotype was sampled from a man aged 35 to 55 with acute or convalescent COVID-19. The CDR3 nucleotides are TGTGCCAGCAGGCGGGACAGAACGGATCCCTATGGCTACACCTTC. This gives the protein CASRRDRTDPYGYTF.